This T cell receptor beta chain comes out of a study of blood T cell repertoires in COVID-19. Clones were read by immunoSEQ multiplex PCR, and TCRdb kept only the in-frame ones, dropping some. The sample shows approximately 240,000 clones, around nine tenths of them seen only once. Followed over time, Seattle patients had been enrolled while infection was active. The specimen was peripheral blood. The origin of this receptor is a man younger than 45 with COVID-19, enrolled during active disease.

CDR3 amino acids: CASSYGGTGSGNTIYF. In DNA form, the CDR3 reads TGTGCCAGCAGTTACGGAGGGACAGGGTCTGGAAACACCATATATTTT. The rearrangement joins TRBV6-5 to TRBJ1-3; 9 bases fit TRBD1. The junction had 3 bases not matched to a gene; V was cut back by 2 bases and J by 1 base. The CDR3 has 16 amino acids. Germline assignment: CDR1 MNHEY and CDR2 SVGAGI.